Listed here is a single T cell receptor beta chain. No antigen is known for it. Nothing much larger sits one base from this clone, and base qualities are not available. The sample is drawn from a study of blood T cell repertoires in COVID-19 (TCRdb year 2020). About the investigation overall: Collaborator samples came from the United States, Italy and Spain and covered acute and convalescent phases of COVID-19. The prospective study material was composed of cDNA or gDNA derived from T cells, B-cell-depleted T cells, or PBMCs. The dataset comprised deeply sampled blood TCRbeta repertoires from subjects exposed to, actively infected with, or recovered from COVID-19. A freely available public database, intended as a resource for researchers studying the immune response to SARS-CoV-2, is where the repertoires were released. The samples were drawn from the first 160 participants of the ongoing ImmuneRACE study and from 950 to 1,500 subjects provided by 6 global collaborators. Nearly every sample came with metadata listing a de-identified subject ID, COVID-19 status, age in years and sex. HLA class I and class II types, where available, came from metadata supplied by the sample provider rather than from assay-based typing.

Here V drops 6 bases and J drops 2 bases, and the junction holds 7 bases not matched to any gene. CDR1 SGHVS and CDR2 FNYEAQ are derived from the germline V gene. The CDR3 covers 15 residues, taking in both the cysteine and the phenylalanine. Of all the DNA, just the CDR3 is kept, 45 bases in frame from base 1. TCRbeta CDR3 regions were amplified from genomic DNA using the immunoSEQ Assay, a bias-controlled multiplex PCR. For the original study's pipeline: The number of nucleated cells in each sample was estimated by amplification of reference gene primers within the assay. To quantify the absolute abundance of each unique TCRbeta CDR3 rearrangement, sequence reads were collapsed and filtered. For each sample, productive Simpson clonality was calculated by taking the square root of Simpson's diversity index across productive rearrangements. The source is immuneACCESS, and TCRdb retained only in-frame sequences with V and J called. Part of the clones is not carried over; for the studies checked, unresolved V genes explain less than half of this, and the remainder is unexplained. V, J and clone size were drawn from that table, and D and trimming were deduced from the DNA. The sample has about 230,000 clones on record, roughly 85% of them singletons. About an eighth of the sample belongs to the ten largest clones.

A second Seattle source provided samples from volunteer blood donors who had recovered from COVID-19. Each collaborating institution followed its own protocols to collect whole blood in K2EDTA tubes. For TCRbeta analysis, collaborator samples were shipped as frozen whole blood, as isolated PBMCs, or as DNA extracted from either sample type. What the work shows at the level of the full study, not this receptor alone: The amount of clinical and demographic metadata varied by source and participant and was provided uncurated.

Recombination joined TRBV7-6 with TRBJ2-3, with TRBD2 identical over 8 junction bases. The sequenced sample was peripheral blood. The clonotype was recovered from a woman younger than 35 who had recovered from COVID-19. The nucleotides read TGTGCCAGCAGTCCCGAAGCGGGGGTCACAGATACGCAGTATTTT. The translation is CASSPEAGVTDTQYF.